The 10 T cell receptor beta chains listed next were all sequenced from one sample in a study of cytomegalovirus exposure and HLA in healthy donors. It was with 60 Vbeta and 13 Jbeta primers that the PCR ran. Measured with immunoSEQ multiplex PCR; TCRdb has only the in-frame clones, and not every one. This table has fewer than 200,000 clones, over 65% appearing once. The sequencing sample was made of PBMCs. The receptors were gathered from a woman younger than 45 in good health and CMV-seronegative.

The rearrangement uses TRBV6-6 and TRBJ2-1; 9 nucleotides match TRBD2. J was trimmed by 9 bases and V by 2 bases; bases with no gene match: 8. The CDR3 is made up of 15 amino acids. Germline lookup yields CDR1 MNHNY and CDR2 SVGAGI (reference sequence). CDR3 region: CASSYGAGGGGEQFF. Written as DNA, the CDR3 is TGTGCCAGCAGTTACGGAGCGGGAGGAGGGGGTGAGCAGTTCTTC.

The V call is TRBV19, the J call TRBJ1-5; a possible D gene is TRBD1 (6 bases). This CDR3 is built from 15 residues. V was cut by 5 bases and J by 2 bases, with 13 bases left in between. CDR1 is LNHDA and CDR2 is SQIVND in the germline V gene (reference sequence). This chain's CDR3 is CASSDEGVGNQPQHF. The CDR3 coding sequence is TGTGCCAGTAGTGACGAGGGGGTCGGCAATCAGCCCCAGCATTTT.

V usage is TRBV7-9 and J usage is TRBJ2-6, with a possible D match to TRBD1 (5 bases). Germline CDR1 and CDR2: SEHNR and FQNEAQ (reference sequence). The ends were cut back, 3 bases at V and 5 bases at J, with 17 bases in the middle. This CDR3 is 17 amino acids long. CDR3 in amino acids: CASSFQGSYRRANVLTF. The DNA for the CDR3 is TGTGCCAGCAGCTTCCAGGGTTCCTACAGAAGGGCCAACGTCCTGACTTTC.

The chain combines TRBV6-7 with TRBJ2-2; 9 nucleotides line up with TRBD1. TRBV6-7 is an ORF, with its function uncertain. This CDR3 is 18 amino acids long. V was clipped by 7 bases and J by 5 bases; unmatched bases: 17. The CDR3 region is CASTSETIGTGITGELFF. The DNA for the CDR3 is TGTGCCAGCACTTCGGAAACAATCGGGACAGGGATAACCGGGGAGCTGTTTTTT.

J is TRBJ2-3 and V is TRBV6-4; TRBD2 matches at 10 bases. The CDR3 spans 15 residues. Germline V gene lookup returns CDR1 MRHNA and CDR2 SNTAGT. V trimming: 2 bases; J trimming: 4 bases; junction bases outside the gene matches: 3. CDR3 protein: CASSDGSGGADTQYF. Written as DNA, the CDR3 is TGTGCCAGCAGTGACGGGAGCGGGGGGGCAGATACGCAGTATTTT.

V and J are TRBV6-1 and TRBJ2-5, with D perhaps matching TRBD1 (6 bases). From germline, CDR1 is MNHNS and CDR2 SASEGT. The V end was cut by 3 bases, the J end by 4 bases, with 15 bases between. The CDR3 extends over 15 amino acids. Written as DNA, the CDR3 is TGTGCCAGCAGTGAGGGCTACAGGGCGGGAGAGACCCAGTACTTC. Protein sequence: CASSEGYRAGETQYF.

The chain recombines TRBV4-1 with TRBJ2-2; D may be TRBD2 (5 bases). CDR3 size: 18 residues. With 0 bases removed from V and 5 bases from J, the gap between germline ends came to 19 bases. Per the germline V gene, CDR1 is MGHRA and CDR2 is YSYEKL. The CDR3 DNA reads as TGCGCCAGCAGCCAAGATGGCCGGCCGGCTTGGAGGACCGGGGAGCTGTTTTTT. It specifies CASSQDGRPAWRTGELFF.

The rearrangement links TRBV7-9 to TRBJ1-5; D remains unclear. Trimming stripped 3 bases from V and 3 bases from J, with 9 bases between. From germline, CDR1 is SEHNR and CDR2 FQNEAQ (reference sequence). The CDR3 covers 14 residues. The CDR3 coding sequence is TGTGCCAGCAGCTTTAGCGGTGCCAATCAGCCCCAGCATTTT. Residues: CASSFSGANQPQHF.

The chain combines TRBV20-1 with TRBJ2-4; D is undetermined. Germline lookup yields CDR1 DFQATT and CDR2 SNEGSKA (reference sequence). Trimming stripped 2 bases from V and 5 bases from J, with 4 bases between. This CDR3 is 11 amino acids long. In nucleotides, the CDR3 is TGCAGTGCTAGACGGGAAAACATTCAGTACTTC. Protein sequence: CSARRENIQYF.

The count of this clone is one. The V and J genes are TRBV7-9 and TRBJ2-6, with D perhaps TRBD1 (6 bases). Trimming shortened V by 5 bases and J by 2 bases, and 10 bases separated the two germline ends. The CDR3 length is 15 residues. Germline CDR1 is SEHNR and CDR2 is FQNEAQ (reference sequence). The CDR3 here is CASSPRTAGANVLTF. CDR3 coding DNA: TGTGCCAGCAGCCCCCGGACAGCTGGGGCCAACGTCCTGACTTTC.